This record concerns one T cell receptor (beta chain) sequence. Antigen unknown. CDR1 is SEHNR, CDR2 FQNEAQ, per germline (reference sequence). Between the trimmed V and J ends, which lost 1 base and 5 bases, there was a span of 20 bases. CDR3 length equals 17 residues. The naive CD8 population came from CD45RO-negative cells selected for CCR7, without terminally differentiated effector memory CD45RA+ cells. The sample comes from a study of shared clonotypes between healthy human individuals. Notes on the study in general: Investigators collected only blood, and repertoires in tissues likely differ. Clonotypes that were shared across a few donors made up approximately 5.1% of naive CD4 clonotypes. What limited the represented genetic and exposure-history diversity was the small number of donors.

Libraries were prepared by immunoSEQ multiplex PCR; TCRdb keeps only in-frame clonotypes and omits some of them. The sample has about 1.9 million clones; 80% to 95% are singletons. The specimen sequenced was naive CD8+ T cells from PBMCs. This sequence originates from a young man in good health. Some clones in this sample may be carry-over from other donors' samples. This rearrangement joins TRBV7-9 to TRBJ1-1; a possible D gene is TRBD1 (6 bases). This CDR3 reads CASSLDVGGKGGTEAFF. The DNA for the CDR3 is TGTGCCAGCAGCTTAGATGTCGGAGGAAAGGGGGGGACTGAAGCTTTCTTT.